Described below is a single T cell receptor (beta chain) sequence and its context. The junction departs from germline at one end; a sequencing error may be responsible. Using immunoSEQ multiplex PCR, the repertoire was profiled, and TCRdb retains in-frame clones only, with some absent. This sample yields 3,500 to 4,500 clones, of which approximately 70% are seen a single time; over 9% belongs to the top ten. The CDR3 is made up of 14 amino acids. Germline CDR1 reads SGHRS; CDR2 reads YFSETQ. This entry belongs to a study of T cell repertoires in ileal Crohn's disease. The receptor was derived from an adult with Crohn's disease. The rearrangement uses TRBV5-1 and TRBJ2-4; a possible D gene is TRBD2 (6 bases). The sequenced sample was ileal tissue. In nucleotides, the CDR3 is TGTGCCAGCAGCTTTCGGGACTCGCAGAAGATTCAGTACTTC. Its protein product is CASSFRDSQKIQYF.